This passage covers 29 T cell receptor beta chains from one sample sequenced in a study of shared clonotypes between healthy human individuals. Libraries were prepared by immunoSEQ multiplex PCR; TCRdb keeps only in-frame clonotypes and omits some of them. The sample lists 2 million to 2.5 million clones; 85% to 95% were seen once. The sequenced sample consisted of naive CD4+ T cells sorted from blood. Subset indicated: CD45RA+ positively selected. The receptors were gathered from a man younger than 35 in good health.

The V call is TRBV7-9, the J call TRBJ1-1; weak D call: TRBD1 (5 bases). The ends were cut back, 5 bases at V and 1 base at J, with 11 bases in the middle. Germline CDR1 reads SEHNR; CDR2 reads FQNEAQ (reference sequence). The CDR3 totals 14 residues. The CDR3 here is CASSPKGQNTEAFF. Here the CDR3 DNA reads TGTGCCAGCAGCCCTAAAGGACAGAACACTGAAGCTTTCTTT.

The chain recombines TRBV15 with TRBJ2-3, with no clear D. Trimming pared 0 bases from V and 2 bases from J, leaving 9 bases between. Germline CDR1 and CDR2: LNHNV and YYDKDF (reference sequence). The CDR3 is 15 amino acids. CDR3 coding DNA: TGTGCCACCAGCAGAGACAACACACCCACAGATACGCAGTATTTT. It codes for CATSRDNTPTDTQYF.

Points on this clone: Other DNA sequences in the same sample also yield this CDR3. The chain carries TRBV5-1 and TRBJ2-7; 7 positions agree with TRBD2. This CDR3 comprises 14 residues. The germline gives CDR1 SGHRS, CDR2 YFSETQ. V gave up 0 bases and J gave up 4 bases; unmatched junction bases: 4. As DNA, the CDR3 is TGCGCCAGCAGCTTGGCCGGGGGGAAGTACGAGCAGTACTTC. Translating it yields CASSLAGGKYEQYF.

The chain couples TRBV18 to TRBJ2-2, with 7 bases aligning to TRBD1. Germline loops: CDR1 KGHSH, CDR2 LQKENI. The CDR3 covers 13 residues. The V segment lost 6 bases and the J segment 9 bases; nucleotides outside the gene matches: 7. The CDR3, as DNA: TGTGCCAGCTCCCCTGGACAGGCCTGGGAGCTGTTTTTT. Its protein product is CASSPGQAWELFF.

The genes are TRBV5-1 and TRBJ2-1, with 11 bases fitting TRBD2. The V gene's germline CDR1 is SGHRS and CDR2 YFSETQ. Trimming took 0 bases from V and 3 from J; bases not matched to a gene: 5. This CDR3 has 17 residues. The CDR3 reads CASSLAGGLADYNEQFF. The CDR3 DNA is TGCGCCAGCAGCTTGGCCGGGGGACTAGCGGACTACAATGAGCAGTTCTTC. Full variable domain (missing parts from reference TRBV5-1 and TRBJ2-1): KAGVTQTPRYLIKTRGQQVTLSCSPISGHRSVSWYQQTPGQGLQFLFEYFSETQRNKGNFPGRFSGRQFSNSRSEMNVSTLELGDSALYLCASSLAGGLADYNEQFFGPGTRLTVL.

The CDR3 DNA reads TGTGCCAGCAGTCGCGGAGGGATAGGGTTCGACGAAAAACTGTTTTTT. It specifies CASSRGGIGFDEKLFF. The rearrangement joins TRBV28 to TRBJ1-4; unclear D gene. V lost 5 bases, J lost 8 bases, and 21 bases lay in between. CDR3 length: 16 residues. CDR1 and CDR2 from the germline V gene are MDHEN and SYDVKM.

V is TRBV28 and J is TRBJ2-5; 10 nucleotides agree with TRBD2. With 5 bases clipped from V and 4 bases from J, the junction kept 7 bases outside the gene matches. Looked up from germline, CDR1 is MDHEN and CDR2 is SYDVKM. This CDR3 comprises 15 residues. CDR3 coding DNA: TGTGCCAGCAGTGGACCGGGACTAGCGATAGAGACCCAGTACTTC. Amino acid sequence: CASSGPGLAIETQYF.

The rearrangement joins TRBV4-1 to TRBJ2-7; 9 bases are a match to TRBD1. The CDR3 sequence is 16 residues long. The germline gives CDR1 MGHRA, CDR2 YSYEKL. Trimming at V came to 3 bases and at J to 0 bases, leaving 6 bases not matched to a gene. The CDR3 sequence is CASSHNTDRGSYEQYF. CDR3 DNA sequence: TGCGCCAGCAGCCATAACACGGACAGGGGCTCCTACGAGCAGTACTTC.

Remarks on this clone: This sample also contains other DNA sequences that code for the same CDR3. The chain has TRBV7-2 and TRBJ2-5; D is possibly TRBD2 (5 bases). CDR3 size: 13 residues. CDR1 and CDR2 (germline): SGHTA, FQGNSA. Trimming cost V 1 base and J 3 bases, with 6 bases left between them. The CDR3 DNA reads as TGTGCCAGCAGCTTAGAGAGGGAAGAGACCCAGTACTTC. Translation: CASSLEREETQYF.

The chain combines TRBV7-2 with TRBJ1-1; D unclear. Germline CDR1 is SGHTA and CDR2 is FQGNSA. The CDR3 runs 15 residues. V was clipped by 3 bases and J by 4 bases, with 15 bases between them. CDR3 residues: CASSLSTQVGTEAFF. Written as DNA, the CDR3 is TGTGCCAGCAGCTTGTCAACGCAGGTCGGCACTGAAGCTTTCTTT. Based on the CDR3 plus reference TRBV7-2 and TRBJ1-1, the full variable domain is GAGVSQSPSNKVTEKGKDVELRCDPISGHTALYWYRQSLGQGLEFLIYFQGNSAPDKSGLPSDRFSAERTGGSVSTLTIQRTQQEDSAVYLCASSLSTQVGTEAFFGQGTRLTVV.

The chain couples TRBV7-9 to TRBJ1-5; D is ambiguous. The V end was cut by 5 bases, the J end by 5 bases, with 7 bases between. CDR1 and CDR2 from the germline V gene are SEHNR and FQNEAQ (reference sequence). The CDR3 loop spans 12 amino acids. The CDR3 DNA is TGTGCCAGCAGCCCCACAGATCAGCCCCAGCATTTT. Translating gives CASSPTDQPQHF.

CDR3 nucleotides: TGTGCCAGCAGTTTTGGACAGGAAAATTCACCCCTCCACTTT. As protein: CASSFGQENSPLHF. The chain uses TRBV6-5 and TRBJ1-6; 7 bases line up with TRBD1. V gave up 4 bases and J gave up 7 bases; unmatched junction bases: 4. Germline V gives CDR1 MNHEY, CDR2 SVGAGI. This CDR3 has 14 residues.

The chain employs TRBV11-2 and TRBJ1-2; no reliable D call. This CDR3 is 15 amino acids long. The V end was cut by 5 bases, the J end by 5 bases, with 18 bases between. Germline CDR1 reads SGHAT; CDR2 reads FQNNGV. This CDR3 reads CASSRMGTNQYGYTF. The CDR3 DNA reads as TGTGCCAGCAGCCGCATGGGTACCAACCAATATGGCTACACCTTC.

A word on this clone: Other DNA sequences from this sample encode an identical CDR3 as well. V and J are TRBV18 and TRBJ2-3; D is uncertain. Trimming left V 1 base short and J 5 bases short, with 4 bases between. There are 12 residues in the CDR3. Germline-derived CDR1 and CDR2 are KGHSH and LQKENI. CDR3 nucleotide sequence: TGTGCCAGCTCACCACTGGGAGATACGCAGTATTTT. Translation: CASSPLGDTQYF.

The J gene is TRBJ1-2, the V gene TRBV11-2; 9 positions agree with TRBD1. The CDR3 extends over 17 amino acids. V lost 4 bases, J lost 8 bases, and 17 bases stayed unmatched. CDR1 is SGHAT, CDR2 FQNNGV, per germline. This CDR3 reads CASSSPNLQGALSGYTF. CDR3 coding DNA: TGTGCCAGCAGCTCCCCAAACTTACAGGGGGCGCTTAGCGGCTACACCTTC. The variable domain in full, completed from reference TRBV11-2 and TRBJ1-2, reads EAGVAQSPRYKIIEKRQSVAFWCNPISGHATLYWYQQILGQGPKLLIQFQNNGVVDDSQLPKDRFSAERLKGVDSTLKIQPAKLEDSAVYLCASSSPNLQGALSGYTFGSGTRLTVV.

This chain joins TRBV5-4 and TRBJ2-7; 11 bases align to TRBD2. The germline CDR1 and CDR2 sequences are SGHNT and YYREEE (reference sequence). The CDR3 has 16 amino acids. V dropped 5 bases and J dropped 3; count of bases not matched to a gene: 10. CDR3: CASRRELAGEIYEQYF. The CDR3 nucleotides are TGTGCCAGCAGGCGGGAACTAGCGGGAGAAATCTACGAGCAGTACTTC.

The chain links TRBV30 to TRBJ1-6; 9 bases are shared with TRBD1. V gave up 1 base and J gave up 7 bases; unmatched junction bases: 5. Germline V gives CDR1 GTSNPN, CDR2 SVGIG (reference sequence). This CDR3 is built from 15 residues. The DNA of the CDR3 is TGTGCCTGGAGTGCGCACAGGGGGCGGAATTCACCCCTCCACTTT. Its protein is CAWSAHRGRNSPLHF.

In this sample, this clone turned up once. In DNA form, the CDR3 reads TGTGCCAGCAGTTACTTTTCGACAGGGGGCACTGAAGCTTTCTTT. Translating gives CASSYFSTGGTEAFF. The chain has TRBV6-5 and TRBJ1-1; 9 bases align to TRBD1. Looked up from germline, CDR1 is MNHEY and CDR2 is SVGAGI. The CDR3 covers 15 residues. Trimming took 1 base from V and 4 from J; bases not matched to a gene: 4.

V gene TRBV27 combines with J gene TRBJ2-2; D is unclear. Trimming cost V 2 bases and J 4 bases, with 5 bases left between them. Germline CDR1 is MNHEY and CDR2 is SMNVEV (reference sequence). This CDR3 has 13 residues. The CDR3 DNA follows: TGTGCCAGCAGTTTACCCCCCACCGGGGAGCTGTTTTTT. Translated, it gives CASSLPPTGELFF.

CDR3 in DNA: TGTGCCAGCAGCCCCACCTTAGCGGGAGGGCCCTACGAGCAGTACTTC. Its protein product is CASSPTLAGGPYEQYF. The chain recombines TRBV7-2 with TRBJ2-7, with 11 bases identical to TRBD2. The CDR3 loop spans 16 amino acids. Germline CDR1 reads SGHTA; CDR2 reads FQGNSA. V lost 5 bases to trimming and J lost 2 bases; unmatched junction nucleotides: 8. The complete variable domain, with remaining parts taken from reference TRBV7-2 and TRBJ2-7, reads GAGVSQSPSNKVTEKGKDVELRCDPISGHTALYWYRQSLGQGLEFLIYFQGNSAPDKSGLPSDRFSAERTGGSVSTLTIQRTQQEDSAVYLCASSPTLAGGPYEQYFGPGTRLTVT.

With respect to this clone: This sample includes further DNA sequences coding for the same CDR3. The J gene is TRBJ1-6, the V gene TRBV25-1; TRBD1 might be the D (5 bases). The CDR3 spans 13 residues. V was cut by 2 bases and J by 7 bases, with 6 bases left in between. The V gene's germline CDR1 is MGHDK and CDR2 SYGVNS. CDR3 bases: TGTGCCAGCAGTGAACAGGGCAATTCACCCCTCCACTTT. This codes for CASSEQGNSPLHF.

V gene TRBV6-6 combines with J gene TRBJ1-1; possibly TRBD1 for D (6 bases). The germline gives CDR1 MNHNY, CDR2 SVGAGI (reference sequence). CDR3 length: 14 residues. The V end lost 0 bases, the J end lost 8 bases, and 13 bases lay between the germline ends. CDR3 in DNA: TGTGCCAGCAGTTACTCCTTCGGGGGCCCAGAAGCTTTCTTT. This codes for CASSYSFGGPEAFF.

This chain links TRBV2 with TRBJ2-5, with 7 nucleotides matching TRBD2. Trimming removed 3 bases from V and 3 bases from J; junction bases left unmatched: 4. Germline lookup yields CDR1 SNHLY and CDR2 FYNNEI. The CDR3 is 14 residues long. The CDR3 reads CASSEERGKETQYF. The CDR3 DNA is TGTGCCAGCAGTGAGGAGCGGGGCAAAGAGACCCAGTACTTC.

This clone was picked up one time. The chain recombines TRBV28 with TRBJ1-5, with TRBD1 identical over 10 bases. The germline CDR1 and CDR2 sequences are MDHEN and SYDVKM. There are 17 residues in the CDR3. The J segment lost 7 bases and the V segment lost 3 bases, leaving 12 bases of the junction unmatched. The CDR3 reads CASSFRDRGPPGQPQHF. The CDR3 region has the DNA TGTGCCAGCAGTTTTCGGGACAGGGGCCCGCCGGGGCAGCCCCAGCATTTT. Full variable domain (missing parts from reference TRBV28 and TRBJ1-5): DVKVTQSSRYLVKRTGEKVFLECVQDMDHENMFWYRQDPGLGLRLIYFSYDVKMKEKGDIPEGYSVSREKKERFSLILESASTNQTSMYLCASSFRDRGPPGQPQHFGDGTRLSIL.

This clone appeared a few times. V is TRBV30 and J is TRBJ1-4, with D tentatively TRBD1 (5 bases). The CDR3 loop spans 12 amino acids. Trimming left V 8 bases short and J 10 bases short, with 17 bases between. CDR1 and CDR2 from the germline V gene are GTSNPN and SVGIG (reference sequence). CDR3 sequence reads: CAQGQPGGKLFF. The CDR3 DNA reads TGTGCCCAGGGCCAGCCGGGGGGAAAACTGTTTTTT.

The V gene is TRBV7-2, the J gene TRBJ1-2, with D maybe TRBD1 (6 bases). This CDR3 has 15 amino acids. The germline CDR1 and CDR2 sequences are SGHTA and FQGNSA. The V end was cut by 5 bases, the J end by 1 base, with 14 bases between. The CDR3 nucleotides read TGTGCCAGCAGCCTAGGGGACACCATTAACTATGGCTACACCTTC. Its translation is CASSLGDTINYGYTF.

The chain uses TRBV4-1 and TRBJ2-7; 10 nucleotides align to TRBD1. Trimming took 4 bases from V and 2 from J; bases not matched to a gene: 11. Germline V lookup: CDR1 MGHRA, CDR2 YSYEKL. The CDR3 extends over 17 amino acids. The CDR3 reads CASSRVAGQGFPYEQYF. The CDR3 region has the DNA TGCGCCAGCAGCCGCGTGGCGGGACAGGGGTTCCCCTACGAGCAGTACTTC.

V is TRBV27 and J is TRBJ2-5; 7 bases fit TRBD2. The CDR3 runs to 14 residues. CDR1 and CDR2 (germline): MNHEY, SMNVEV (reference sequence). Losses at the gene ends were 4 bases for V and 4 bases for J; bases not matched to a gene: 6. The DNA of the CDR3 is TGTGCCAGCAGTTCCCTAGGACTAGGAGAGACCCAGTACTTC. It yields the protein CASSSLGLGETQYF.

V usage is TRBV2 and J usage is TRBJ2-5; the D gene is possibly TRBD2 (5 bases). Per the germline V gene, CDR1 is SNHLY and CDR2 is FYNNEI. This CDR3 is built from 12 residues. Trimming shortened V by 5 bases and J by 5 bases, and 9 bases separated the two germline ends. The CDR3: CASSSSMETQYF. The CDR3 nucleotides are TGTGCCAGCAGTTCTAGCATGGAGACCCAGTACTTC.